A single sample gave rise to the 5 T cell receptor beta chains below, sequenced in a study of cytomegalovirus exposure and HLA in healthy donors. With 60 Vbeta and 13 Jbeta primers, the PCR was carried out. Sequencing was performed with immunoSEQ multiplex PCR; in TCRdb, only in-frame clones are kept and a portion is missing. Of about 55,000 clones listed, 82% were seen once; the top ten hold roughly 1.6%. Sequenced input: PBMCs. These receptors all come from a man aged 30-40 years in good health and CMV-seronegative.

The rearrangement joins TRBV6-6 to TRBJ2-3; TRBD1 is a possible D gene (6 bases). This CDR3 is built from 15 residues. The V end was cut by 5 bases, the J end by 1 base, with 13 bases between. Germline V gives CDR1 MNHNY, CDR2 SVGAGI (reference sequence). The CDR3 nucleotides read TGTGCCAGCAGTATAGGGGGAATTGGCACAGATACGCAGTATTTT. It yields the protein CASSIGGIGTDTQYF.

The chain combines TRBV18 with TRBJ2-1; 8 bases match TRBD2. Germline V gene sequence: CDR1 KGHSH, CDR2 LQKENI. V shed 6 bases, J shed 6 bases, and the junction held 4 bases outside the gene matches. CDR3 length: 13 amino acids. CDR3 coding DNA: TGTGCCAGCTCCGGAGGACTAGCCAATGAGCAGTTCTTC. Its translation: CASSGGLANEQFF.

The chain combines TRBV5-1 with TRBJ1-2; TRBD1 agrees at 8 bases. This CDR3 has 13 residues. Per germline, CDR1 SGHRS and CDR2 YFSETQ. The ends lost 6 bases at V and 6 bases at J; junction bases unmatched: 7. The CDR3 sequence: CASTSGGWNGYTF. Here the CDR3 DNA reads TGCGCCAGCACTTCAGGGGGCTGGAATGGCTACACCTTC.

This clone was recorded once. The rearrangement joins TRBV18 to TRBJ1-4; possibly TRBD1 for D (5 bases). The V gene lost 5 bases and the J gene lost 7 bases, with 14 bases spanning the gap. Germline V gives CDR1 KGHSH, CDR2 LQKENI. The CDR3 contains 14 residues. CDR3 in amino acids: CASSAQGIGEKLFF. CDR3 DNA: TGTGCCAGCTCAGCCCAGGGTATTGGTGAAAAACTGTTTTTT.

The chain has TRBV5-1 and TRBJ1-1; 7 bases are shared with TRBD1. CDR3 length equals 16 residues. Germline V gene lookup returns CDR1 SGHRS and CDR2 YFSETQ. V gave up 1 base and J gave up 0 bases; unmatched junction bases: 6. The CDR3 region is CASSLSTGPVNTEAFF. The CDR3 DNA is TGCGCCAGCAGCTTGTCGACAGGGCCCGTGAACACTGAAGCTTTCTTT.